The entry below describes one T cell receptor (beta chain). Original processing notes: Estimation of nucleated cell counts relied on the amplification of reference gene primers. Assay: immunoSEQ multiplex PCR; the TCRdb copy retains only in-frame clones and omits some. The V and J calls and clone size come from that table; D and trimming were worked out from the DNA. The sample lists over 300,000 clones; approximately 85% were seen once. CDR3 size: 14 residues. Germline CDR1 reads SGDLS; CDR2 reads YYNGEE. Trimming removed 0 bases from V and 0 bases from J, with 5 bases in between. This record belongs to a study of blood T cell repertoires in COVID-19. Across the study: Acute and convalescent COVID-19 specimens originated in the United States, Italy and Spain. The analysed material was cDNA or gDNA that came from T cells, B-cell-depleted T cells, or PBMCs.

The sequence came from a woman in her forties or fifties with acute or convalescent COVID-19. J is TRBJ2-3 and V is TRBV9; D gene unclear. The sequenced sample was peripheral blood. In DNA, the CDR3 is TGTGCCAGCAGCGTAGTAGCTAGCACAGATACGCAGTATTTT. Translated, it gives CASSVVASTDTQYF.